This T cell receptor beta chain was documented in a study of blood T cell repertoires in COVID-19. Repertoires were generated with immunoSEQ multiplex PCR, while TCRdb's copy carries only in-frame clones and drops some. The table includes around 250,000 clones, roughly 85% detected once. Individuals drawn from about two dozen US areas were about 18 to 100 years old. Assignments of participants to cohorts depended upon their own reported clinical history. Cohort 3 recovered donors had two negative PCRs, clearance, or symptom resolution. This CDR3 comprises 15 residues. V was clipped by 5 bases and J by 2 bases; unmatched bases: 7. Germline assignment: CDR1 SGHAT and CDR2 FQNNGV.

The sequence was collected from a woman aged 45-59 years who had recovered from COVID-19. This chain connects TRBV11-2 to TRBJ2-7; TRBD1 matches 9 bases. The sequenced material came from PBMCs or T cells enriched from blood (not recorded which). The DNA of the CDR3 is TGTGCCAGCAGCCCATACGGACAGGGGACCTACGAGCAGTACTTC. Encoded protein: CASSPYGQGTYEQYF. Full variable domain (missing parts from reference TRBV11-2 and TRBJ2-7): EAGVAQSPRYKIIEKRQSVAFWCNPISGHATLYWYQQILGQGPKLLIQFQNNGVVDDSQLPKDRFSAERLKGVDSTLKIQPAKLEDSAVYLCASSPYGQGTYEQYFGPGTRLTVT.